The T cell receptor (beta chain) described here comes from a study of blood T cell repertoires in COVID-19. Study in general: From T cells, B-cell-depleted T cells, or PBMCs came the material, which was cDNA or gDNA.

As handled by the study authors: Researchers report that nucleated cell counts were estimated from reference gene primer amplification. The assay was immunoSEQ multiplex PCR, and TCRdb's table has in-frame clones only and misses some. V, J and clone size are taken as reported in that table, and D and trimming were inferred from the DNA itself. Among some 80,000 clones listed, around 90% were seen once. CDR3 length: 19 amino acids. The V gene end was trimmed by 6 bases and the J gene end by 0 bases; junction bases not matched to a gene: 8. Germline V CDR1 and CDR2: KGHDR, SFDVKD. Sequenced sample: peripheral blood. The source of this sequence is a human donor in a cohort sampled during active COVID-19. V and J are TRBV24-1 and TRBJ2-1, with 15 nucleotides matching TRBD2. CDR3 nucleotide sequence: TGTGCCACCAGTCCCGGACTAGCGGGGGGGCTCAGCTCCTACAATGAGCAGTTCTTC. This gives the protein CATSPGLAGGLSSYNEQFF.